These 19 T cell receptor beta chains share one sample of origin, sequenced in a study of T cell responses to AZD1222 COVID-19 vaccine (dated by TCRdb to the early 2020s). Receptors were amplified or captured by the immunoSEQ multiplex PCR assay. Held by TCRdb, this immuneACCESS table contains in-frame sequences only and omits some clones. Under half of the omission traces to an unresolved V gene where checked; the cause of the rest is unknown. The sample yields around 120,000 clones; around nine tenths were counted once. The ten biggest clones cover around 3.5% of the sample. This specimen's time point label, interpreted: baseline before first vaccination. This material consisted of peripheral blood, taken on day 0 of AZD1222 vaccination. The receptors derive from an adult in good health.

The V call is TRBV2, the J call TRBJ2-5; D is uncertain. V lost 4 bases and J 4 bases, leaving 16 bases between the germline ends. Germline CDR1 and CDR2: SNHLY and FYNNEI. The CDR3 extends over 15 amino acids. The CDR3 nucleotides are TGTGCCAGCAGTGGGAACCGGGCCTTGGGAGAGACCCAGTACTTC. It is translated as CASSGNRALGETQYF.

V gene TRBV29-1 combines with J gene TRBJ1-3; no definite D call. V was pared by 1 base and J by 3 bases, with 10 bases between. Germline loops: CDR1 SQVTM, CDR2 ANQGSEA. The CDR3 consists of 14 residues. CDR3 nucleotide sequence: TGCAGCGTTGAAGTGGTGGCAGATGGAAACACCATATATTTT. Its protein is CSVEVVADGNTIYF. Variable domain in full (rest from reference TRBV29-1 and TRBJ1-3): SAVISQKPSRDICQRGTSLTIQCQVDSQVTMMFWYRQQPGQSLTLIATANQGSEATYESGFVIDKFPISRPNLTFSTLTVSNMSPEDSSIYLCSVEVVADGNTIYFGEGSWLTVV.

The chain uses TRBV27 and TRBJ1-1; D call uncertain. The germline CDR1 and CDR2 sequences are MNHEY and SMNVEV (reference sequence). CDR3 size: 13 residues. V dropped 5 bases and J dropped 1 base, with 8 bases sitting between them. CDR3 region: CASSSKRNTEAFF. In DNA, the CDR3 is TGTGCCAGCAGTAGTAAGAGGAACACTGAAGCTTTCTTT.

This chain links TRBV7-3 with TRBJ2-3; D unclear. From germline, CDR1 is SGHTA and CDR2 FQGTGA. The length of the CDR3 is 14 residues. Trimming removed 6 bases at V and 0 bases at J, with 10 bases between. The CDR3 DNA is TGTGCCAGCAGTAAGGTACCTAGCACAGATACGCAGTATTTT. Translated, it gives CASSKVPSTDTQYF.

This sequence joins TRBV5-1 and TRBJ1-4, with D hard to call. This CDR3 region has 13 residues. The ends were cut back, 5 bases at V and 7 bases at J, with 12 bases in the middle. CDR1 and CDR2 (germline): SGHRS, YFSETQ. The CDR3 bases are TGCGCCAGCAGTACCTCCGGGTCTGAAAAACTGTTTTTT. Translation: CASSTSGSEKLFF.

V is TRBV25-1 and J is TRBJ1-3; TRBD1 is a possible D gene (6 bases). The germline V gene has CDR1 MGHDK and CDR2 SYGVNS. The germline V and J ends were trimmed by 8 bases and 11 bases, with 16 bases remaining between them. The CDR3 has 12 amino acids. CDR3 in amino acids: CASRPGGGAIYF. CDR3 bases: TGTGCCAGCCGGCCTGGGGGGGGCGCCATATATTTT.

This clone occurred a few times. The V call is TRBV6-5, the J call TRBJ2-7, with 8 positions matching TRBD1. The germline gives CDR1 MNHEY, CDR2 SVGAGI. The CDR3 runs to 14 residues. The junction had 10 bases not matched to a gene; V was cut back by 6 bases and J by 6 bases. CDR3 protein: CASRSGTGRLEQYF. CDR3 bases: TGTGCCAGCAGGTCCGGGACAGGCCGCCTCGAGCAGTACTTC.

The rearrangement links TRBV2 to TRBJ1-5; 8 bases fit TRBD1. The germline V gene encodes CDR1 SNHLY and CDR2 FYNNEI. J was trimmed by 2 bases and V by 6 bases; bases with no gene match: 9. This CDR3 is built from 16 residues. The CDR3 DNA is TGTGCCAGCAGCGAACAGGGGGGAGCTGGCAATCAGCCCCAGCATTTT. It codes for CASSEQGGAGNQPQHF.

The chain carries TRBV15 and TRBJ1-2; perhaps TRBD1 as D (6 bases). The germline V gene has CDR1 LNHNV and CDR2 YYDKDF (reference sequence). The CDR3 loop spans 12 amino acids. V was cut by 9 bases and J by 2 bases, with 10 bases left in between. The CDR3 DNA reads TGTGCCACGGGACAAACGAACTATGGCTACACCTTC. This translates into CATGQTNYGYTF.

The chain carries TRBV5-4 and TRBJ1-2, with 9 bases that match TRBD1. Per the germline V gene, CDR1 is SGHNT and CDR2 is YYREEE (reference sequence). This CDR3 has 15 amino acids. The V segment lost 0 bases and the J segment 7 bases; nucleotides outside the gene matches: 7. The DNA for the CDR3 is TGTGCCAGCAGCTTGGGGGGACAGGGTATTGGTGGCTACACCTTC. Protein sequence: CASSLGGQGIGGYTF. The variable domain in full, with the rest retrieved from reference TRBV5-4 and TRBJ1-2, is ETGVTQSPTHLIKTRGQQVTLRCSSQSGHNTVSWYQQALGQGPQFIFQYYREEENGRGNFPPRFSGLQFPNYSSELNVNALELDDSALYLCASSLGGQGIGGYTFGSGTRLTVV.

The table lists this clone with a few counts. The rearrangement joins TRBV5-1 to TRBJ2-7; D is perhaps TRBD1 (5 bases). Germline V gene sequence: CDR1 SGHRS, CDR2 YFSETQ. Trimming shortened V by 3 bases and J by 0 bases, and 10 bases separated the two germline ends. There are 14 residues in the CDR3. The CDR3 reads CASSSDSLSYEQYF. The CDR3, as DNA: TGCGCCAGCAGCTCAGACAGCCTCTCCTACGAGCAGTACTTC.

The V and J genes are TRBV2 and TRBJ2-3; D unresolved. The germline V and J ends were trimmed by 3 bases and 6 bases, with 4 bases remaining between them. The CDR3 is made up of 11 amino acids. Germline V gene sequence: CDR1 SNHLY, CDR2 FYNNEI. The CDR3 spells CASSDRDTQYF. The CDR3 DNA reads TGTGCCAGCAGTGATAGGGATACGCAGTATTTT. The entire variable domain, with the rest obtained from reference TRBV2 and TRBJ2-3, is as follows: EPEVTQTPSHQVTQMGQEVILRCVPISNHLYFYWYRQILGQKVEFLVSFYNNEISEKSEIFDDQFSVERPDGSNFTLKIRSTKLEDSAMYFCASSDRDTQYFGPGTRLTVL.

This clone appeared a few times. The chain joins TRBV7-2 to TRBJ2-7, with D maybe TRBD1 (6 bases). The CDR3 is 15 amino acids. Germline CDR1 reads SGHTA; CDR2 reads FQGNSA. V lost 5 bases, J lost 1 base, and 15 bases lay in between. The CDR3 is CASSPSAGASYEQYF. CDR3 nucleotide sequence: TGTGCCAGCAGCCCAAGTGCAGGGGCGTCCTACGAGCAGTACTTC.

A note on this clone: Given a much more abundant clone one base away, this may be a read error. This chain links TRBV7-9 with TRBJ2-1; no definite D call. Germline values: CDR1 SEHNR, CDR2 FQNEAQ (reference sequence). Trimming left V 2 bases short and J 7 bases short, with 3 bases between. The length of the CDR3 is 11 residues. The CDR3 loop reads CASSLPNEQFF. The CDR3 nucleotides read TGTGCCAGCAGCTTACCAAATGAGCAGTTCTTC.

The J gene is TRBJ1-1, the V gene TRBV28; the D gene is possibly TRBD1 (5 bases). Trimming removed 0 bases from V and 6 bases from J, with 14 bases in between. CDR3 size: 15 residues. Germline V CDR1 and CDR2: MDHEN, SYDVKM. Here the CDR3 DNA reads TGTGCCAGCAGTTTATGGGCAGGGAAGTTGGCTGAAGCTTTCTTT. This sequence encodes CASSLWAGKLAEAFF.

With regard to this clone: Compared with germline, one end of the junction differs, possibly owing to a read error. This chain connects TRBV4-1 to TRBJ1-2; 7 nucleotides align to TRBD1. Germline V gene lookup returns CDR1 MGHRA and CDR2 YSYEKL. The CDR3 extends over 14 amino acids. The CDR3 region has the DNA TGCGCCCGCAGCCCAGGGGGGGAACTCTATGGCTACACCTTC. Translation: CARSPGGELYGYTF.

CDR3 DNA sequence: TGTGCCAGCAGTGAGTCTAGCGGGGGGGAGGAGACAGATACGCAGTATTTT. It specifies CASSESSGGEETDTQYF. The chain joins TRBV6-1 to TRBJ2-3; 12 nucleotides line up with TRBD2. Trimming cost V 3 bases and J 3 bases; bases outside gene matches: 7. The CDR3 runs to 17 residues. Germline V lookup: CDR1 MNHNS, CDR2 SASEGT.

The rearrangement uses TRBV7-8 and TRBJ1-2; D is uncertain. Per germline, CDR1 SGHVS and CDR2 FQNEAQ. Trimming took off 1 base at V and 5 bases at J, with 11 bases between the two ends. The length of the CDR3 is 14 residues. This chain's CDR3 is CASSLDTITYGYTF. CDR3 sequence (DNA): TGTGCCAGCAGCTTAGATACGATAACGTATGGCTACACCTTC.

The V and J genes are TRBV7-2 and TRBJ2-7; D may be TRBD1 (5 bases). CDR1 and CDR2 from the germline V gene are SGHTA and FQGNSA. This CDR3 spans 15 amino acids. V lost 1 base to trimming and J lost 4 bases, with 14 bases between them. CDR3 sequence reads: CASSLVAGSKYEQYF. Here the CDR3 DNA reads TGTGCCAGCAGCTTAGTGGCAGGGTCGAAGTACGAGCAGTACTTC.